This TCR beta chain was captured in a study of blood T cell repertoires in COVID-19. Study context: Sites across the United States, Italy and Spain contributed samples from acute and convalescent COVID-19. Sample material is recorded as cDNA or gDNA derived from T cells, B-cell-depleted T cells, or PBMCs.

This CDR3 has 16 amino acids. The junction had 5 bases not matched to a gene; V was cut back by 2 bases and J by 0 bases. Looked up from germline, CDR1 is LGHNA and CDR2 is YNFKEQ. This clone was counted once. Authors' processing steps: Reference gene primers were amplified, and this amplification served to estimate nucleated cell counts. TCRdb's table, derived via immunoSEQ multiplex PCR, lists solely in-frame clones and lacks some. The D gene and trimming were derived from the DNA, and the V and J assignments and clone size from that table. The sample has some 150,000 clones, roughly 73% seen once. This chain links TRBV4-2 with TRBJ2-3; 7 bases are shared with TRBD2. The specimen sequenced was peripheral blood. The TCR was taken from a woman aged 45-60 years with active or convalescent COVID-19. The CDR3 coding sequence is TGTGCCAGCAGCCAACGATGGGGGGGTAGCACAGATACGCAGTATTTT. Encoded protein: CASSQRWGGSTDTQYF.